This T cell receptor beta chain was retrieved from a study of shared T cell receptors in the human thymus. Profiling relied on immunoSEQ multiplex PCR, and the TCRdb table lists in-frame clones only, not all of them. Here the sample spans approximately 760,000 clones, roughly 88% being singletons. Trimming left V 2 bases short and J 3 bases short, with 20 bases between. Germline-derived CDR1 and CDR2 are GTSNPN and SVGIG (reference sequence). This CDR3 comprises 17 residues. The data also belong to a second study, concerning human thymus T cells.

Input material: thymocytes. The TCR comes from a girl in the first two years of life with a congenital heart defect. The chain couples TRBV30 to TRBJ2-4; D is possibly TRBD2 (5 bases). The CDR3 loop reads CAWSRRAGLEGKNIQYF. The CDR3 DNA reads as TGTGCCTGGAGTCGTCGGGCGGGTCTAGAGGGCAAAAACATTCAGTACTTC.